What follows are 3 T cell receptor beta chains derived from one specimen sequenced in a study of OX40 agonist ivuxolimab in advanced cancers. Receptors were amplified or captured by the immunoSEQ multiplex PCR assay. TCRdb provides this immuneACCESS table in a form limited to in-frame rearrangements. Some clones are lacking; in checked studies, under half of them reflect an unresolved V gene, and why the rest are absent is not known. The sample table records about 50,000 clones; around nine tenths of these occur just once. The ten largest clones take up around 3.3% of the sample. Sequencing used CD4+ or CD8+ T cells sorted from blood, obtained in a trial of the OX40 agonist ivuxolimab. These receptor sequences come from an adult with an advanced solid tumor such as melanoma, head and neck, liver or kidney cancer.

This rearrangement joins TRBV19 to TRBJ2-5, with D possibly TRBD1 on 6 matching bases. Trimming pared 7 bases from V and 2 bases from J, leaving 11 bases between. Per the germline V gene, CDR1 is LNHDA and CDR2 is SQIVND (reference sequence). The CDR3 runs 13 residues. Here the CDR3 reads CASNGDRQETQYF. CDR3 DNA: TGTGCCAGTAACGGAGACAGGCAAGAGACCCAGTACTTC.

The chain joins TRBV5-1 to TRBJ2-7; D may match TRBD1 or TRBD2 (5 bases each). V was clipped by 1 base and J by 1 base, with 12 bases between them. The CDR3 contains 15 residues. Germline-derived CDR1 and CDR2 are SGHRS and YFSETQ. CDR3 in DNA: TGCGCCAGCAGCTTGTTTGGGGGTTTATCCTACGAGCAGTACTTC. Protein product: CASSLFGGLSYEQYF.

A remark on this clone: At one boundary the junction diverges from the germline segment, which might be a read error. The chain combines TRBV7-6 with TRBJ1-4; D call uncertain. Germline values: CDR1 SGHVS, CDR2 FNYEAQ. The CDR3 extends over 13 amino acids. The chain's CDR3 is CASSPMGVRKTVF. The DNA of the CDR3 is TGTGCCAGCAGCCCTATGGGAGTGCGAAAAACTGTTTTT. The whole variable domain, filled in from reference TRBV7-6 and TRBJ1-4, reads GAGVSQSPRYKVTKRGQDVALRCDPISGHVSLYWYRQALGQGPEFLTYFNYEAQQDKSGLPNDRFSAERPEGSISTLTIQRTEQRDSAMYRCASSPMGVRKTVFGSGTQLSVL.